This T cell receptor (beta chain) was retrieved from a study of blood T cell repertoires in COVID-19. The data were produced by immunoSEQ multiplex PCR, yet TCRdb's version contains in-frame clones alone and is incomplete. The sample has around 51,000 clones, about 86% seen once. This CDR3 has 15 residues. The junction had 12 bases not matched to a gene; V was cut back by 4 bases and J by 4 bases. Germline V gene data show CDR1 as SQVTM and CDR2 as ANQGSEA. This clonotype was sampled from a woman over 75 with acute or convalescent COVID-19. The specimen sequenced was peripheral blood. The chain joins TRBV29-1 to TRBJ2-5; 7 bases are shared with TRBD1. The CDR3 reads CSVGRQGEVRETQYF. In DNA, the CDR3 is TGCAGCGTTGGGCGACAGGGAGAAGTAAGAGAGACCCAGTACTTC.